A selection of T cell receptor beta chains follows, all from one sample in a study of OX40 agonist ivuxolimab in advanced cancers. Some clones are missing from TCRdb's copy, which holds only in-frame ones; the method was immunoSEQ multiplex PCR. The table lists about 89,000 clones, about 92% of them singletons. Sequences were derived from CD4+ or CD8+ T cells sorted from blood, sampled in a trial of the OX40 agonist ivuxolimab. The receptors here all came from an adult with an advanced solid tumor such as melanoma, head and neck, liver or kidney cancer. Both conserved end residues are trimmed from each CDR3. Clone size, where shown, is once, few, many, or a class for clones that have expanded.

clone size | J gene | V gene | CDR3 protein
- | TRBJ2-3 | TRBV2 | ASSEVGGPGDTQY
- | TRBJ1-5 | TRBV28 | ASSSPFVRQFEQPQH
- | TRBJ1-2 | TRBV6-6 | ASSYFSSYGYT
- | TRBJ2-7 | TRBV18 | ASSPTGASYEQY
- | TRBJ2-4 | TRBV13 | ASSPPGAKNIQY
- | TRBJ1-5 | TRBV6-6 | ASRGRFNQPQH
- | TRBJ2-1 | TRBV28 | ASSFSAGGLAKF
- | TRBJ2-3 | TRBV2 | ASSRGGTTDTQY
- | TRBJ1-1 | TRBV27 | ASSLRLLGTEAF
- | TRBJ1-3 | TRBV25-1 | ASSEGLFFSGNTIY
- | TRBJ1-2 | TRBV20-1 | SVAGHYGYT
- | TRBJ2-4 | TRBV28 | ASTLGGAANIQY
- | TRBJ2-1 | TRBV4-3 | ASSPLGRSNEQF
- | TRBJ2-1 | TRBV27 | ASSLNGPSYNEQF
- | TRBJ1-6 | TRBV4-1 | ASSQVVENSPLH
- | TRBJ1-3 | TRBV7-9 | ASSLFLSSGNTIY
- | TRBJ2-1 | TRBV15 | ATSRGGGLAYNEQF
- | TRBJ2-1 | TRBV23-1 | ASSQSRAGDSNEQF
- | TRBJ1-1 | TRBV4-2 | ASSPITGNTEAF
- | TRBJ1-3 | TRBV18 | ASSPFQGRSSGNTIY
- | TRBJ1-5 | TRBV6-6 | ASSPSQGTQPQH
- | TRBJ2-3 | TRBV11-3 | ASSLGQARDTQY
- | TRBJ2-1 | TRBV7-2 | ASSYSSYNEQF
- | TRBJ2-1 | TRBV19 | ASTPWADRYNEQF
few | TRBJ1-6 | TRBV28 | ASSRTRSPLH
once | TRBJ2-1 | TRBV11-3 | ASSLVLENEQF
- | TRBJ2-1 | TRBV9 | ASSVGASQRYNEQF
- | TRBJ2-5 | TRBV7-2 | ASSLYEGETQY
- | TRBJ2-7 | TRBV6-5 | AVSRAGGSYEQY
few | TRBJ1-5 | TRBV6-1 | ASSVRVDQPQH
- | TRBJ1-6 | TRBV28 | ASSSRGSGSPLH
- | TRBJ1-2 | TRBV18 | ASSPLSGGADGYT